Below, 20 T cell receptor beta chains from the same sample are listed, as sequenced in a study of blood T cell repertoires in COVID-19. Assay used: immunoSEQ multiplex PCR; TCRdb lists only in-frame clones, some missing. The sample includes about 97,000 clones, approximately 87% of them seen just once. Sequencing used peripheral blood. The source of these receptors is a human donor in a cohort sampled during active COVID-19.

The rearrangement uses TRBV6-6 and TRBJ1-1, with D possibly being TRBD1 (5 bases). V lost 6 bases to trimming and J lost 10 bases, with 18 bases between them. The CDR3 length is 13 residues. Per germline, CDR1 MNHNY and CDR2 SVGAGI (reference sequence). The CDR3 protein is CASRLGQGNGAFF. Written as DNA, the CDR3 is TGTGCCAGCAGGCTCGGTCAGGGTAACGGAGCTTTCTTT.

V and J are TRBV3-1 (or the pseudogene TRBV3-2) and TRBJ1-1; D may be TRBD1 (5 bases). Germline V gene lookup returns CDR1 LGHDT and CDR2 YNNKEL (reference sequence). The length of the CDR3 is 13 residues. The V and J ends lost 1 base and 6 bases respectively, with 9 bases between them. For the CDR3, the DNA is TGTGCCAGCAGCCAAGCAACGGGGGCTGAAGCTTTCTTT. Translation gives CASSQATGAEAFF.

V gene TRBV27 combines with J gene TRBJ1-1; 7 nucleotides align to TRBD1. CDR3 length equals 17 residues. Germline assignment: CDR1 MNHEY and CDR2 SMNVEV (reference sequence). The V gene end was trimmed by 5 bases and the J gene end by 0 bases; junction bases not matched to a gene: 12. CDR3 nucleotide sequence: TGTGCCAGCAGTGCGGACAGGACCAGAATTCTGAACACTGAAGCTTTCTTT. This encodes CASSADRTRILNTEAFF.

This clone was detected a few times. The V call is TRBV19, the J call TRBJ1-2; no reliable D call. Looked up from germline, CDR1 is LNHDA and CDR2 is SQIVND (reference sequence). This CDR3 spans 16 amino acids. V dropped 3 bases and J dropped 2 bases, with 16 bases sitting between them. DNA for the CDR3: TGTGCCAGTAGTATGAACAGCCGAGCCGTCAACTATGGCTACACCTTC. Its protein is CASSMNSRAVNYGYTF.

Only a few counts were recorded for this clone. The chain uses TRBV12-3 or TRBV12-4 and TRBJ2-7; possible D gene TRBD2, 5 bases. Trimming removed 3 bases at V and 2 bases at J, with 8 bases between. This CDR3 region has 13 residues. CDR3 sequence: CASSFLATYEQYF. The CDR3 DNA is TGTGCCAGCAGTTTCTTAGCGACCTACGAGCAGTACTTC.

This clone is a singleton in its sample. The junction shows a germline mismatch at one end, possibly a read error. The V and J genes are TRBV19 and TRBJ2-1, with a weak D call TRBD2 (6 bases). Per germline, CDR1 LNHDA and CDR2 SQIVND (reference sequence). CDR3 length: 15 amino acids. This chain's CDR3 is CASSPILGDSPSRIF. CDR3 DNA sequence: TGTGCCAGTAGTCCCATTCTGGGGGACTCTCCCTCCAGGATCTTC.

V usage is TRBV7-2 and J usage is TRBJ2-6; TRBD1 aligns across 10 bases. The CDR3 has 16 residues. Germline-derived CDR1 and CDR2 are SGHTA and FQGNSA. For the CDR3, the DNA is TGTGCTTCCCGTCGGGACAGGGGAACTGGGGCCAACGTCCTGACTTTC. Translating it yields CASRRDRGTGANVLTF.

The chain links TRBV5-1 to TRBJ2-7; D may be TRBD1 (6 bases). The ends were cut back, 5 bases at V and 0 bases at J, with 12 bases in the middle. Per the germline V gene, CDR1 is SGHRS and CDR2 is YFSETQ. CDR3 length: 14 residues. The CDR3 protein is CASRGDTFSYEQYF. The CDR3 DNA sequence: TGCGCCAGCAGGGGGGACACATTCTCCTACGAGCAGTACTTC.

This chain links TRBV19 with TRBJ2-1; TRBD1 matches at 8 bases. Germline lookup yields CDR1 LNHDA and CDR2 SQIVND (reference sequence). This CDR3 comprises 14 residues. With V trimmed by 7 bases and J by 5 bases, 7 bases remained unmatched. Here the CDR3 DNA reads TGTGCCAGTAATCAGGGGGCGACCAACAATGAGCAGTTCTTC. It specifies CASNQGATNNEQFF.

This clone was counted once. The DNA of the CDR3 is TGCAGCGTTAAAACGGGACAGGGGGGGTCCTACGAGCAGTACTTC. Encoded protein: CSVKTGQGGSYEQYF. The gene calls are TRBV29-1 and TRBJ2-7; 11 bases fit TRBD1. The CDR3 loop spans 15 amino acids. Losses at the gene ends were 5 bases for V and 1 base for J; bases not matched to a gene: 7. The germline V gene encodes CDR1 SQVTM and CDR2 ANQGSEA.

The gene calls are TRBV4-1 and TRBJ1-2; maybe TRBD1 (5 bases). V lost 1 base to trimming and J lost 5 bases, with 29 bases between them. This CDR3 spans 20 amino acids. Germline V lookup: CDR1 MGHRA, CDR2 YSYEKL. CDR3 nucleotide sequence: TGCGCCAGCAGCCAAGTTTTTACAATATCGGTTCAGGGAAAATGGTATGGCTACACCTTC. This encodes CASSQVFTISVQGKWYGYTF.

This clone was seen just once. J is TRBJ1-6 and V is TRBV7-2, with 8 positions matching TRBD1. The CDR3 is 16 residues long. The V gene end was trimmed by 5 bases and the J gene end by 10 bases; junction bases not matched to a gene: 13. Germline V gives CDR1 SGHTA, CDR2 FQGNSA. In DNA, the CDR3 is TGTGCCAGCAGCACGGATCAGGGGGCTTCAGGGTCACCCCTCCACTTT. Amino acid sequence: CASSTDQGASGSPLHF.

The V and J genes are TRBV28 and TRBJ2-5, with 8 bases matching TRBD1. Germline CDR1 reads MDHEN; CDR2 reads SYDVKM. The CDR3 runs to 14 residues. The V gene end was trimmed by 4 bases and the J gene end by 4 bases; junction bases not matched to a gene: 5. CDR3 nucleotide sequence: TGTGCCAGCAGTTCGACAGGGACAGGAGAGACCCAGTACTTC. It translates to CASSSTGTGETQYF. Supplemented by reference TRBV28 and TRBJ2-5, the full variable domain reads DVKVTQSSRYLVKRTGEKVFLECVQDMDHENMFWYRQDPGLGLRLIYFSYDVKMKEKGDIPEGYSVSREKKERFSLILESASTNQTSMYLCASSSTGTGETQYFGPGTRLLVL.

V usage is TRBV7-8 and J usage is TRBJ2-1; D is perhaps TRBD1 (6 bases). V lost 5 bases and J lost 1, with 12 bases in between. Germline CDR1 SGHVS, CDR2 FQNEAQ. This CDR3 comprises 15 residues. CDR3 nucleotides: TGTGCCAGCAGCCGCTCCACAGGGTCCTACAATGAGCAGTTCTTC. This gives the protein CASSRSTGSYNEQFF.

The chain is built from TRBV4-1 and TRBJ1-5; D call uncertain. The germline V gene has CDR1 MGHRA and CDR2 YSYEKL. The CDR3 totals 13 residues. Trimming pared 0 bases from V and 7 bases from J, leaving 7 bases between. The chain's CDR3 is CASSQDFGQPQHF. The CDR3 DNA sequence: TGCGCCAGCAGCCAAGATTTCGGGCAGCCCCAGCATTTT.

This sequence joins TRBV25-1 and TRBJ1-5, with D possibly TRBD1 on 6 matching bases. The V end was cut by 1 base, the J end by 3 bases, with 7 bases between. The CDR3 sequence is 14 residues long. Germline CDR1 MGHDK, CDR2 SYGVNS. In DNA, the CDR3 is TGTGCCAGCAGTGAATCGGGACACAATCAGCCCCAGCATTTT. Translation gives CASSESGHNQPQHF.

CDR3 in amino acids: CASSYSMGDHQNPLAYEQYF. The CDR3 region has the DNA TGTGCCAGCAGTTACTCGATGGGAGACCATCAGAACCCTTTAGCTTACGAGCAGTACTTC. The V call is TRBV6-2 or TRBV6-3, the J call TRBJ2-7; D is perhaps TRBD2 (5 bases). The CDR3 sequence is 20 residues long. Trimming removed 0 bases from V and 4 bases from J, with 28 bases in between. CDR1 MNHEY and CDR2 SVGEGT come from the germline V gene.

The chain uses TRBV6-2 or TRBV6-3 and TRBJ2-4, with D perhaps matching TRBD1 (6 bases). CDR3 length: 19 residues. Germline V lookup: CDR1 MNHEY, CDR2 SVGEGT. Trimming removed 2 bases at V and 1 base at J, with 21 bases between. The CDR3 here is CASSYDGQRSRRAKNIQYF. CDR3 coding DNA: TGTGCCAGCAGTTACGATGGACAGCGGTCAAGGCGGGCCAAAAACATTCAGTACTTC.

This clone occurred a few times. This sequence joins TRBV6-5 and TRBJ2-7; 8 bases are shared with TRBD2. V lost 5 bases, J lost 3 bases, and 6 bases stayed unmatched. This CDR3 has 14 residues. CDR1 and CDR2 from the germline V gene are MNHEY and SVGAGI. CDR3 protein: CASSTTGTSYEQYF. The CDR3 nucleotides are TGTGCCAGCAGTACGACCGGGACTAGCTACGAGCAGTACTTC.

The J gene is TRBJ1-5, the V gene TRBV19, with TRBD1 identical over 9 bases. The length of the CDR3 is 16 residues. V shed 1 base and J 6 bases; nucleotides not matched to a gene: 7. CDR1 LNHDA and CDR2 SQIVND come from the germline V gene (reference sequence). CDR3 sequence: CASSIVGTGNFQPQHF. CDR3 in DNA: TGTGCCAGTAGTATAGTTGGGACAGGGAATTTTCAGCCCCAGCATTTT.